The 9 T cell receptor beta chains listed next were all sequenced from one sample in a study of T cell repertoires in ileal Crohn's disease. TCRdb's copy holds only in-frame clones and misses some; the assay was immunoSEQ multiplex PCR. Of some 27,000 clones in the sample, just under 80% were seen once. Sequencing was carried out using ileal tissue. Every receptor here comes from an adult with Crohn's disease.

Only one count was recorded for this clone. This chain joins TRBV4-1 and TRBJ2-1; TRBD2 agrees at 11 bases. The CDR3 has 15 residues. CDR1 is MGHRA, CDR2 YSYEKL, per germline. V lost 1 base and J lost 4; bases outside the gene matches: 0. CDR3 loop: CASSQGLAGYNEQFF. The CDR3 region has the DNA TGCGCCAGCAGCCAAGGACTAGCGGGATACAATGAGCAGTTCTTC.

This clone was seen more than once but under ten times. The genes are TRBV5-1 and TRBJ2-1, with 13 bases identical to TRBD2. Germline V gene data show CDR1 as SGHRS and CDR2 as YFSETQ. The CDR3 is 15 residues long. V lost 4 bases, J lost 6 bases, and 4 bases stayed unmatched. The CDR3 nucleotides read TGCGCCAGCAGCGCCGGGACTAGCGGGATCAATGAGCAGTTCTTC. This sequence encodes CASSAGTSGINEQFF.

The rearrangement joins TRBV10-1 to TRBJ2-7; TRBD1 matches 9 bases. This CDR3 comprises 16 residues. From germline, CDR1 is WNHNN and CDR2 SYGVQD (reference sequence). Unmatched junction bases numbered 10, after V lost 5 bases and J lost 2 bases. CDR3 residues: CASSSGPGQGAYEQYF. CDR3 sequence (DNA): TGCGCCAGCAGTTCCGGGCCGGGACAGGGCGCCTACGAGCAGTACTTC.

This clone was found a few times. Here the CDR3 DNA reads TGTGCCAGTAGTTTCGCCAGGGGTCAGCCCCAGCATTTT. It encodes CASSFARGQPQHF. J is TRBJ1-5 and V is TRBV19; TRBD1 might be the D (6 bases). Between the trimmed V and J ends, which lost 5 bases and 6 bases, there was a span of 11 bases. The CDR3 extends over 13 amino acids. The germline V gene encodes CDR1 LNHDA and CDR2 SQIVND (reference sequence).

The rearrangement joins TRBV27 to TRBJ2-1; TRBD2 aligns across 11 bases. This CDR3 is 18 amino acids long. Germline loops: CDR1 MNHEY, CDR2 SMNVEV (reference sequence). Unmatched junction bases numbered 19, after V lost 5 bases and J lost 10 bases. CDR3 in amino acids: CASSPYRLAGGGIGEQFF. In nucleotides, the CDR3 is TGTGCCAGCAGTCCGTACCGCTTAGCGGGGGGGGGTATTGGGGAGCAGTTCTTC.

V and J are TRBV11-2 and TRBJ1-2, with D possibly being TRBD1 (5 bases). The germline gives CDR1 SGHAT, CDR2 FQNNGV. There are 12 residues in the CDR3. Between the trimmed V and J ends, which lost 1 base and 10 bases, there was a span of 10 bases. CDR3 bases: TGTGCCAGCAGCTTAGCAGGGTACGACTACACCTTC. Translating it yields CASSLAGYDYTF.

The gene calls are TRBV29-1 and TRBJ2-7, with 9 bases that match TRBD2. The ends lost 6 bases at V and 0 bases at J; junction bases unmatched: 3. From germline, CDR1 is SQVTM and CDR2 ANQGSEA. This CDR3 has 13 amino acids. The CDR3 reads CSVAGGASYEQYF. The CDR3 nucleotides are TGCAGCGTGGCGGGAGGGGCCTCCTACGAGCAGTACTTC.

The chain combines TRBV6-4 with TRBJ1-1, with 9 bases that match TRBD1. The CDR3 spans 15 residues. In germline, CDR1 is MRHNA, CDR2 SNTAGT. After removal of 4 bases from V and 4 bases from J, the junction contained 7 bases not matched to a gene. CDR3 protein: CASSVTGGEGTEAFF. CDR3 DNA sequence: TGTGCCAGCAGTGTAACAGGGGGCGAGGGCACTGAAGCTTTCTTT.

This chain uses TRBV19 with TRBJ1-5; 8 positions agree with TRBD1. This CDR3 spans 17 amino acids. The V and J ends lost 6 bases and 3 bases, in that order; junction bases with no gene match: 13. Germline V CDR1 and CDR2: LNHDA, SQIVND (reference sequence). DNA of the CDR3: TGTGCCAGTAGCCCCTTAAGGACAGGGTGGGTCAATCAGCCCCAGCATTTT. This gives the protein CASSPLRTGWVNQPQHF.